One sample yielded the 29 T cell receptor beta chains listed below, sequenced in a study of blood T cell repertoires in COVID-19. The data were produced by immunoSEQ multiplex PCR, yet TCRdb's version contains in-frame clones alone and is incomplete. The data contain about 64,000 clones, around nine tenths of them seen just once; the ten biggest clones take up more than 9%. Sequenced sample: peripheral blood. The receptor set was obtained from a woman older than 75 with active COVID-19.

J is TRBJ2-5 and V is TRBV20-1; TRBD2 is a possible D gene (5 bases). V lost 3 bases and J 6 bases, leaving 17 bases between the germline ends. This CDR3 contains 14 residues. The V gene's germline CDR1 is DFQATT and CDR2 SNEGSKA (reference sequence). The CDR3 reads CSASSELWIQTQYF. DNA of the CDR3: TGCAGTGCTAGTAGCGAACTTTGGATACAGACCCAGTACTTC.

V is TRBV5-1 and J is TRBJ2-3; a possible D gene is TRBD2 (5 bases). CDR1 and CDR2 (germline): SGHRS, YFSETQ. Trimming pared 0 bases from V and 2 bases from J, leaving 7 bases between. The CDR3 is 14 amino acids. CDR3 loop: CASSLGGHTDTQYF. DNA for the CDR3: TGCGCCAGCAGCTTGGGCGGGCACACAGATACGCAGTATTTT.

The V call is TRBV2, the J call TRBJ2-5; D may be TRBD1 (5 bases). The CDR3 runs to 14 residues. V dropped 6 bases and J dropped 0 bases, with 11 bases sitting between them. Germline V CDR1 and CDR2: SNHLY, FYNNEI. The CDR3 region is CASRDTGYQETQYF. CDR3 in DNA: TGTGCCAGCAGAGACACAGGATACCAAGAGACCCAGTACTTC.

The J gene is TRBJ1-1, the V gene TRBV11-2, with 7 bases aligning to TRBD1. CDR1 is SGHAT, CDR2 FQNNGV, per germline. CDR3 size: 15 residues. J gave up 3 bases and V 1 base, and 5 bases lay outside the gene matches. The CDR3 is CASSLVPQGDTEAFF. The CDR3 coding sequence is TGTGCCAGCAGCTTAGTCCCCCAGGGGGACACTGAAGCTTTCTTT.

The chain combines TRBV19 with TRBJ2-3; 10 positions agree with TRBD2. From germline, CDR1 is LNHDA and CDR2 SQIVND (reference sequence). With 4 bases clipped from V and 6 bases from J, the junction kept 7 bases outside the gene matches. The CDR3 length is 15 residues. The CDR3 DNA reads as TGTGCCAGTAGTACCCTAAGCGGGGGGGCCGATACGCAGTATTTT. Translation: CASSTLSGGADTQYF. The full variable domain, in which reference TRBV19 and TRBJ2-3 provide the parts outside the CDR3, is DGGITQSPKYLFRKEGQNVTLSCEQNLNHDAMYWYRQDPGQGLRLIYYSQIVNDFQKGDIAEGYSVSREKKESFPLTVTSAQKNPTAFYLCASSTLSGGADTQYFGPGTRLTVL.

The chain links TRBV7-2 to TRBJ2-1; 11 bases map to TRBD2. The CDR3 is 15 residues long. Germline CDR1 is SGHTA and CDR2 is FQGNSA. J gave up 4 bases and V 3 bases, and 2 bases lay outside the gene matches. CDR3 DNA: TGTGCCAGCAGCTTCACTAGCGGGAGATACAATGAGCAGTTCTTC. Residues: CASSFTSGRYNEQFF.

The chain recombines TRBV4-2 with TRBJ2-5, with 12 bases aligning to TRBD2. CDR3 length equals 15 residues. Looked up from germline, CDR1 is LGHNA and CDR2 is YNFKEQ. Trimming removed 6 bases from V and 4 bases from J; junction bases left unmatched: 6. CDR3 DNA: TGTGCCAGCAGTCCCGCTAGCGGGAGGGGAGAGACCCAGTACTTC. This translates into CASSPASGRGETQYF.

In this sample, this clone turned up once. The V and J genes are TRBV7-9 and TRBJ2-4, with 7 bases aligning to TRBD1. V shed 4 bases and J 8 bases; nucleotides not matched to a gene: 8. The germline V gene encodes CDR1 SEHNR and CDR2 FQNEAQ (reference sequence). CDR3 size: 14 residues. CDR3 loop: CASSSDRDRYIQYF. The DNA of the CDR3 is TGTGCCAGCAGCTCAGACAGGGATCGGTACATTCAGTACTTC.

V gene TRBV6-5 combines with J gene TRBJ2-3; 10 bases line up with TRBD2. The CDR3 covers 15 residues. V was clipped by 0 bases and J by 10 bases; unmatched bases: 7. Germline assignment: CDR1 MNHEY and CDR2 SVGAGI. As DNA, the CDR3 is TGTGCCAGCAGTTACTCGAAGCTAGCGGGGGCCTCGCAGTATTTT. It encodes CASSYSKLAGASQYF.

The chain couples TRBV20-1 to TRBJ1-1; D is unclear. CDR1 DFQATT and CDR2 SNEGSKA come from the germline V gene (reference sequence). This CDR3 contains 13 residues. The V end lost 3 bases, the J end lost 1 base, and 9 bases lay between the germline ends. CDR3 DNA sequence: TGCAGTGCTAGTATTGGCACGAACACTGAAGCTTTCTTT. Amino acids: CSASIGTNTEAFF.

This chain uses TRBV30 with TRBJ2-3; 10 positions match TRBD2. Per germline, CDR1 GTSNPN and CDR2 SVGIG (reference sequence). The CDR3 covers 14 residues. The V gene end was trimmed by 7 bases and the J gene end by 3 bases; junction bases not matched to a gene: 7. The CDR3 loop reads CASDGAGGTDTQYF. CDR3 bases: TGTGCCTCTGACGGAGCGGGAGGGACAGATACGCAGTATTTT.

J is TRBJ2-2 and V is TRBV7-7; no clear D. Trimming took off 1 base at V and 2 bases at J, with 8 bases between the two ends. Looked up from germline, CDR1 is SSHAT and CDR2 is FNYEAQ (reference sequence). There are 15 residues in the CDR3. This CDR3 reads CASSLGPLNTGELFF. The CDR3 region has the DNA TGTGCCAGCAGCTTAGGGCCCCTTAACACCGGGGAGCTGTTTTTT.

The chain links TRBV11-1 to TRBJ2-7; 7 bases agree with TRBD1. The CDR3 covers 16 residues. Losses at the gene ends were 5 bases for V and 0 bases for J; bases not matched to a gene: 10. Germline V gene data show CDR1 as SGHAT and CDR2 as FQDESV (reference sequence). The CDR3 DNA reads as TGTGCCAGCAGCCCAAGACAGGGAATTAGCTCCTACGAGCAGTACTTC. Its translation is CASSPRQGISSYEQYF.

The V and J genes are TRBV5-1 and TRBJ1-3, with 7 bases matching TRBD1. This CDR3 is built from 15 residues. Germline V gene lookup returns CDR1 SGHRS and CDR2 YFSETQ. The V segment lost 4 bases and the J segment 0 bases; nucleotides outside the gene matches: 4. CDR3 residues: CASSQGQSSGNTIYF. The CDR3 bases are TGCGCCAGCAGCCAGGGACAGAGCTCTGGAAACACCATATATTTT.

V usage is TRBV5-4 and J usage is TRBJ2-2; TRBD1 aligns across 12 bases. Germline V gives CDR1 SGHNT, CDR2 YYREEE (reference sequence). The CDR3 has 16 residues. J gave up 5 bases and V 4 bases, and 6 bases lay outside the gene matches. The CDR3 loop is CASSIGTGGATGELFF. In DNA form, the CDR3 reads TGTGCCAGCAGCATCGGGACAGGGGGCGCGACCGGGGAGCTGTTTTTT.

The gene calls are TRBV28 and TRBJ2-7, with 8 bases aligning to TRBD2. Germline V gene sequence: CDR1 MDHEN, CDR2 SYDVKM. J gave up 5 bases and V 3 bases, and 18 bases lay outside the gene matches. The CDR3 is 18 amino acids. For the CDR3, the DNA is TGTGCCAGCAGTTTTTTGGGGGGCTACACGGGAGGGGAGGACGAGCAGTACTTC. Its protein product is CASSFLGGYTGGEDEQYF.

This sequence joins TRBV28 and TRBJ2-1; tentative D call: TRBD1 (5 bases). The CDR3 is 13 amino acids. Trimming took 6 bases from V and 5 from J, leaving 11 bases between them. Germline V CDR1 and CDR2: MDHEN, SYDVKM. This CDR3 is CASRGVLHNEQFF. CDR3 DNA sequence: TGTGCCAGCAGAGGGGTTCTGCACAATGAGCAGTTCTTC.

This chain uses TRBV7-2 with TRBJ2-2; perhaps TRBD1 as D (7 bases). The V end lost 4 bases, the J end lost 4 bases, and 16 bases lay between the germline ends. This CDR3 region has 16 residues. Germline assignment: CDR1 SGHTA and CDR2 FQGNSA. The CDR3 is CASSSTRGVGTGELFF. CDR3 DNA: TGTGCCAGCAGCTCAACCAGGGGGGTCGGCACCGGGGAGCTGTTTTTT.

The chain is built from TRBV12-3 or TRBV12-4 and TRBJ2-5; D perhaps matches TRBD2 (5 bases). Trimming removed 7 bases from V and 5 bases from J, with 14 bases in between. CDR3 length equals 13 residues. The CDR3 bases are TGTGCCAGCACCGCCCCTAGCCTTGAGACCCAGTACTTC. This encodes CASTAPSLETQYF.

The V gene is TRBV6-5, the J gene TRBJ2-4, with D hard to call. With 6 bases removed from V and 0 bases from J, the gap between germline ends came to 9 bases. This CDR3 spans 14 amino acids. Per germline, CDR1 MNHEY and CDR2 SVGAGI. This CDR3 is CASSPNIAKNIQYF. The CDR3 DNA reads as TGTGCCAGCAGCCCAAACATAGCCAAAAACATTCAGTACTTC.

J is TRBJ2-7 and V is TRBV5-8, with D possibly TRBD2 on 7 matching bases. The CDR3 sequence is 15 residues long. V was clipped by 4 bases and J by 5 bases, with 19 bases between them. The germline V gene encodes CDR1 SGHTS and CDR2 YDEGEE. CDR3 sequence: CASSGGAQNSNEQYV. CDR3 DNA: TGTGCCAGCAGCGGGGGGGCTCAAAATTCTAACGAGCAGTACGTC.

The chain has TRBV5-1 and TRBJ2-1; possible D gene TRBD2, 6 bases. The CDR3 sequence is 16 residues long. Germline V lookup: CDR1 SGHRS, CDR2 YFSETQ. V was trimmed by 0 bases and J by 4 bases, leaving 14 bases between them. DNA of the CDR3: TGCGCCAGCAGCTTGGATAGGGACTCCCGATACAATGAGCAGTTCTTC. This sequence encodes CASSLDRDSRYNEQFF.

A single count supports this clone. The rearrangement links TRBV3-1 (or the pseudogene TRBV3-2) to TRBJ1-4; tentatively, D is TRBD1 (6 bases). Germline V gene data show CDR1 as LGHDT and CDR2 as YNNKEL (reference sequence). The CDR3 spans 17 residues. Trimming left V 0 bases short and J 3 bases short, with 14 bases between. The CDR3 loop reads CASSQDPQAGANEKLFF. Written as DNA, the CDR3 is TGTGCCAGCAGCCAAGATCCCCAGGCAGGGGCTAATGAAAAACTGTTTTTT.

The chain joins TRBV29-1 to TRBJ2-7; D might be TRBD2 (6 bases). Germline CDR1 SQVTM, CDR2 ANQGSEA. The CDR3 contains 14 residues. The V end lost 4 bases, the J end lost 2 bases, and 15 bases lay between the germline ends. This chain's CDR3 is CSVATSNTAYEQYF. The CDR3 DNA is TGCAGCGTTGCTACTAGCAACACCGCCTACGAGCAGTACTTC.

This clone was seen only a few times. The V gene is TRBV28, the J gene TRBJ1-5, with D tentatively TRBD1 (6 bases). The germline gives CDR1 MDHEN, CDR2 SYDVKM. V was cut by 6 bases and J by 5 bases, with 14 bases left in between. CDR3 size: 14 residues. CDR3 protein: CASSLQGIYQPQHF. DNA of the CDR3: TGTGCCAGCAGCCTTCAGGGGATCTATCAGCCCCAGCATTTT.

The V gene is TRBV27, the J gene TRBJ2-7, with D unclear. The CDR3 has 12 residues. CDR1 is MNHEY and CDR2 is SMNVEV in the germline V gene (reference sequence). Trimming shortened V by 4 bases and J by 6 bases, and 10 bases separated the two germline ends. The CDR3 nucleotides read TGTGCCAGCAGTTCCCCCCCGGGCGAGCAGTACTTC. Amino acids: CASSSPPGEQYF.

The chain has TRBV6-5 and TRBJ1-2; the match to TRBD1 covers 8 bases. Germline lookup yields CDR1 MNHEY and CDR2 SVGAGI. The junction had 18 bases not matched to a gene; V was cut back by 10 bases and J by 8 bases. This CDR3 spans 15 amino acids. This CDR3 reads CATSRWARQGSGYTF. The CDR3 DNA is TGTGCCACCTCAAGGTGGGCGAGACAGGGGTCCGGCTACACCTTC.

This chain joins TRBV18 and TRBJ1-1; possible D gene TRBD1, 5 bases. The CDR3 runs to 15 residues. V was clipped by 3 bases and J by 7 bases, with 18 bases between them. The germline CDR1 and CDR2 sequences are KGHSH and LQKENI. CDR3 bases: TGTGCCAGCTCACCCGCCACAGGTTCCCGGAGTGAAGCTTTCTTT. Its translation is CASSPATGSRSEAFF.

This chain links TRBV12-3 or TRBV12-4 with TRBJ2-1; D is unresolved. This CDR3 is 11 amino acids long. V gave up 3 bases and J gave up 12 bases, with 9 bases separating them. The DNA of the CDR3 is TGTGCCAGCAGTTTGTCTTCGGGGCAGTTCTTC. It translates to CASSLSSGQFF.